A single TCR beta chain is shown here with its context. Its antigen is still unknown. The data belong to a study of Ad26.COV2.S vaccination and SARS-CoV-2 variants. Study-level points and caveats: Reportedly, spike-specific CD8+ and CD4+ T cell responses achieved substantial breadth once vaccination had taken place. Possible underestimation of total T cell responses by the TCR breadth and depth analyses was noted. Across vaccine and placebo recipients, the breadth of non-spike TCRs was similar. Placebo recipients showed lower spike-specific TCR breadth than vaccinees.

Clones were sequenced by immunoSEQ multiplex PCR, and TCRdb holds only the in-frame ones, with some missing. The sample consists of 300,000 to 400,000 clones, about 90% of them appearing once. Germline V gives CDR1 PRHDT, CDR2 FYEKMQ (reference sequence). The V and J ends lost 1 base and 2 bases respectively, with 12 bases between them. This CDR3 region has 15 residues. This chain joins TRBV13 and TRBJ2-7; no clear D gene. The sample here was peripheral blood, taken after recovery from COVID-19. The TCR sequence derives from a human donor who had recovered from COVID-19. The CDR3 bases are TGTGCCAGCAGCTTAGTAGGGCACAGTCCCTACGAGCAGTACTTC. Translated: CASSLVGHSPYEQYF.